Listed below are T cell receptor beta chains from one sample, sequenced in a study of long-term antiretroviral therapy in people with HIV. Produced via immunoSEQ multiplex PCR; TCRdb's table is partial and in-frame only. Of tens of thousands of clones in the sample, about 94% are singletons; the top ten hold about 2.6%. The starting material was unsorted PBMCs, obtained 7.4 years after starting antiretroviral therapy. These TCRs come from a man over 45 with HIV. CDR3s include the opening cysteine and the closing phenylalanine or tryptophan. The D gene is left open where the match is weak. Size is stated for part of the rows, as once, few or many counts, or as a class when the clone is expanded.

>-|TRBV28|TRBJ1-4|-
CASSPPGGHEKLFF
TGTGCCAGCAGTCCGCCGGGGGGTCATGAAAAACTGTTTTTT
>-|TRBV29-1|TRBJ1-2|TRBD1
CSVLGQGYGYTF
TGCAGCGTTCTCGGACAGGGCTATGGCTACACCTTC
>-|TRBV10-3|TRBJ2-7|-
CAISAGKGHEQYF
TGTGCCATCAGTGCAGGGAAGGGCCACGAGCAGTACTTC
>-|TRBV6-1|TRBJ1-6|-
CASSEVIQGTLSSYNSPLHF
TGTGCCAGCAGTGAAGTCATTCAGGGTACCTTAAGCTCCTATAATTCACCCCTCCACTTT
>-|TRBV20-1|TRBJ1-1|-
CSASSLEAFF
TGCAGTGCTAGCAGCCTTGAAGCTTTCTTT
>-|TRBV6-5|TRBJ2-3|-
CASRGGPDTQYF
TGTGCCAGCAGGGGGGGACCAGATACGCAGTATTTT
>-|TRBV28|TRBJ2-5|-
CASSFTRQIAVQTQYF
TGTGCCAGCAGTTTTACCCGGCAAATTGCGGTGCAGACCCAGTACTTC
>-|TRBV7-8|TRBJ1-5|TRBD1
CASSPGGGASNQPQHF
TGTGCCAGCAGCCCAGGGGGGGGCGCGAGCAATCAGCCCCAGCATTTT
>-|TRBV5-4|TRBJ2-3|TRBD2
CASSYRDYGATDTQYF
TGTGCCAGCAGCTACCGGGACTATGGGGCCACAGATACGCAGTATTTT
>-|TRBV6-5|TRBJ2-1|TRBD1
CASSQDRDRVNEQFF
TGTGCCAGCAGCCAGGACAGGGATAGAGTCAATGAGCAGTTCTTC
>-|TRBV7-2|TRBJ1-5|-
CASSLRANQPQHF
TGTGCCAGCAGCTTACGTGCAAATCAGCCCCAGCATTTT
>-|TRBV5-4|TRBJ2-6|TRBD1
CASSSRDRGPSGANVLTF
TGTGCCAGCAGCTCCCGGGACAGGGGGCCGTCTGGGGCCAACGTCCTGACTTTC
>-|TRBV6-6|TRBJ2-5|-
CASSYHMGAGETQYF
TGTGCCAGCAGTTACCATATGGGGGCAGGGGAGACCCAGTACTTC
>-|TRBV25-1|TRBJ2-7|TRBD1
CASSLTGALHVDEQYF
TGTGCCAGCAGTTTGACAGGGGCTCTCCACGTAGACGAGCAGTACTTC
>once|TRBV4-3|TRBJ1-5|TRBD1
CASSQGTGPQPQHF
TGCGCCAGCAGCCAAGGGACAGGACCCCAGCCCCAGCATTTT
>few|TRBV5-1|TRBJ1-6|-
CASSRATGTDNSPLHF
TGCGCCAGCAGCCGAGCCACAGGGACGGATAATTCACCCCTCCACTTT
>once|TRBV7-2|TRBJ1-2|-
CASSSIQGSNYGYTF
TGTGCCAGCAGCTCCATACAGGGATCTAACTATGGCTACACCTTC
>-|TRBV11-2|TRBJ1-3|-
CASSLGGISGNTIYF
TGTGCCAGCAGCTTAGGAGGGATATCTGGAAACACCATATATTTT
>-|TRBV5-1|TRBJ2-7|TRBD2
CASTYGGWDEQYF
TGCGCCAGCACCTACGGGGGGTGGGACGAGCAGTACTTC
>-|TRBV27|TRBJ1-6|-
CASSLVAGGSSYNSPLHF
TGTGCCAGCAGTTTGGTCGCGGGGGGGAGCTCCTATAATTCACCCCTCCACTTT
>-|TRBV4-1|TRBJ1-1|-
CASSQEMNTEAFF
TGCGCCAGCAGCCAAGAGATGAACACTGAAGCTTTCTTT
>-|TRBV11-2|TRBJ1-2|-
CASSLEQVGYGYTF
TGTGCCAGCAGCTTAGAGCAGGTTGGCTATGGCTACACCTTC
>-|TRBV5-4|TRBJ2-5|TRBD1
CASSRKTGQETQYF
TGTGCCAGCAGCCGCAAGACAGGGCAAGAGACCCAGTACTTC
>-|TRBV28|TRBJ1-2|-
CASSITSANYGYTF
TGTGCCAGCAGTATAACCTCAGCAAACTATGGCTACACCTTC
>-|TRBV5-1|TRBJ2-3|-
CASSLRAGEGNTQYF
TGCGCCAGCAGCCTTCGGGCAGGGGAAGGAAATACGCAGTATTTT
>-|TRBV11-2|TRBJ2-2|-
CASSPPGELFF
TGTGCCAGCAGCCCCCCCGGGGAGCTGTTTTTT
>-|TRBV11-2|TRBJ2-4|-
CASSREYGAKNIQYF
TGTGCCAGCAGCCGGGAGTACGGGGCCAAAAACATTCAGTACTTC
>-|TRBV7-2|TRBJ2-6|-
CASSIRGGVLGANVLTF
TGTGCCAGCAGCATTAGGGGGGGCGTGTTAGGGGCCAACGTCCTGACTTTC
>-|TRBV28|TRBJ1-5|-
CASSFPGRGPQHF
TGTGCCAGCAGTTTCCCGGGACGGGGCCCCCAGCATTTT
>-|TRBV20-1|TRBJ1-2|-
CSARDKGSYTF
TGCAGTGCTAGAGATAAGGGAAGCTACACCTTC
>-|TRBV11-2|TRBJ2-2|TRBD2
CASRPGLAPTGELFF
TGTGCCAGCAGGCCGGGACTAGCGCCCACCGGGGAGCTGTTTTTT
>-|TRBV6-1|TRBJ1-1|TRBD1
CASRPQGARTEAFF
TGTGCCAGCAGGCCGCAGGGGGCGCGGACTGAAGCTTTCTTT
>once|TRBV11-2|TRBJ2-1|TRBD2
CASSLFEGLAGHEQFF
TGTGCCAGCAGCCTATTTGAGGGACTAGCAGGCCATGAGCAGTTCTTC
>-|TRBV7-2|TRBJ2-7|TRBD1
CASSRTTGGLYEQYF
TGTGCCAGCAGCCGCACGACAGGGGGCTTGTACGAGCAGTACTTC
>-|TRBV12-5|TRBJ2-2|-
CASGLTGSTGELFF
TGTGCTAGTGGTTTGACAGGGAGCACCGGGGAGCTGTTTTTT
>once|TRBV27|TRBJ1-2|-
CASSPPGHRDGYTF
TGTGCCAGCAGTCCACCGGGACATCGTGATGGCTACACCTTC
>-|TRBV5-1|TRBJ2-6|-
CASSLLGGSFSGANVLTF
TGCGCCAGCAGCTTGTTGGGGGGTTCTTTCTCTGGGGCCAACGTCCTGACTTTC
>once|TRBV19|TRBJ1-4|-
CASRFQYDEKLFF
TGTGCCAGTAGATTCCAGTACGATGAAAAACTGTTTTTT
>-|TRBV7-9|TRBJ2-7|-
CASSPPQGSHEQYF
TGTGCCAGCAGCCCCCCACAGGGATCCCACGAGCAGTACTTC
>-|TRBV5-6|TRBJ2-3|-
CATGVGTDTQYF
TGTGCCACAGGGGTAGGTACGGATACGCAGTATTTT
>-|TRBV27|TRBJ2-3|TRBD2
CASSLSPTSGIDTQYF
TGTGCCAGCAGTTTATCGCCGACTAGCGGGATAGATACGCAGTATTTT
>-|TRBV2|TRBJ2-2|TRBD1
CASSKQGANTGELFF
TGTGCCAGCAGTAAACAGGGGGCGAACACCGGGGAGCTGTTTTTT
>-|TRBV15|TRBJ2-3|TRBD2
CATSRAAGTSGGALDTQYF
TGTGCCACCAGCAGAGCTGCCGGGACTAGCGGGGGGGCCTTGGATACGCAGTATTTT
>-|TRBV11-2|TRBJ2-7|-
CASSLTTGYEQYF
TGTGCCAGCAGCTTAACTACGGGGTACGAGCAGTACTTC
>-|TRBV4-3|TRBJ2-1|-
CASSQALGDSYNEQFF
TGCGCCAGCAGCCAAGCGTTAGGGGACTCCTACAATGAGCAGTTCTTC
>-|TRBV5-3|TRBJ2-4|-
CARRSSIQYF
TGTGCCAGAAGAAGCAGCATTCAGTACTTC
>once|TRBV7-8|TRBJ2-3|-
CASSLVPVNTDTQYF
TGTGCCAGCAGCTTAGTGCCGGTCAACACAGATACGCAGTATTTT
>-|TRBV5-6|TRBJ2-1|-
CASSLEQLLEQFF
TGTGCCAGCAGCTTGGAACAGCTACTTGAGCAGTTCTTC
>-|TRBV2|TRBJ2-1|TRBD1
CASSSTGGNEQFF
TGTGCCAGCAGTTCGACAGGGGGCAATGAGCAGTTCTTC